This TCR beta chain was sequenced in a study of blood T cell repertoires in COVID-19. At the level of the study: The study drew acute and convalescent COVID-19 samples from the United States, Italy and Spain. Sources were T cells, B-cell-depleted T cells, or PBMCs; the material itself was cDNA or gDNA.

Germline CDR1 is SGDLS and CDR2 is YYNGEE. CDR3 length: 13 amino acids. V was cut by 0 bases and J by 4 bases, with 7 bases left in between. Enrollment of patients from Seattle took place during active infection, with longitudinal follow-up. Original data processing: Nucleated cell number was recorded as an estimate derived from reference gene primer amplification. Sequencing was performed with immunoSEQ multiplex PCR; in TCRdb, only in-frame clones are kept and a portion is missing. V, J and clone size are taken as reported in that table, and D and trimming were inferred from the DNA itself. The sample holds more than 250,000 clones, about 91% seen once.

Sequencing input: peripheral blood. This rearrangement joins TRBV9 to TRBJ1-2; D not certain. This TCR came from a young woman with COVID-19, enrolled during active disease. This CDR3 reads CASSVGESYGYTF. The CDR3 DNA follows: TGTGCCAGCAGCGTAGGGGAGAGCTATGGCTACACCTTC.